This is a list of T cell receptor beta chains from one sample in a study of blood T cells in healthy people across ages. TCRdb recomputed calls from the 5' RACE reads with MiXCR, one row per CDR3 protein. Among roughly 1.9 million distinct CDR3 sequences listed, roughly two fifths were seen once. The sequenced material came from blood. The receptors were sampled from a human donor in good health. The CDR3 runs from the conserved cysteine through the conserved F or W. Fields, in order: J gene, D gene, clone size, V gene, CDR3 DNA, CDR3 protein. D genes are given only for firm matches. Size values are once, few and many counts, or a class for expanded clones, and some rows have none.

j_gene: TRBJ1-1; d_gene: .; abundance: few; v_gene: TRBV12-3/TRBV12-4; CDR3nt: TGTGCCAGCACCAACACCCGAGGCACTGAAGCTTTCTTT; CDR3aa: CASTNTRGTEAFF
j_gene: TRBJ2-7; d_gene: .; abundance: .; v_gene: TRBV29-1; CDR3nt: TGCAGCGGTACAGGGGACTACTACGAGCAGTACTTC; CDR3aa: CSGTGDYYEQYF
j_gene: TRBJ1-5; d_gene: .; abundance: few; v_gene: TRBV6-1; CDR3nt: TGTGCCAGCAGCCGAGGATCCTTTACAGGGAGCGGCAATCAGCCCCAGCATTTT; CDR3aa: CASSRGSFTGSGNQPQHF
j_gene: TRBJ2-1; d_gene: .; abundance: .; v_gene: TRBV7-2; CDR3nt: TGTGCCAGCAGCTGGCAGGGACGGTTCGATGAGCAGTTCTTC; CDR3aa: CASSWQGRFDEQFF
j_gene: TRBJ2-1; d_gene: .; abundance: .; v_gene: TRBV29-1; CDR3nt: TGCAGCGTTGAGCGGGGCTCCGAGCAGTTCTTC; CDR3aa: CSVERGSEQFF
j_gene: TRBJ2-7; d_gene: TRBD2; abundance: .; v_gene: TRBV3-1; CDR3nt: TGTGCCAGCAGCCAGGCTGTTGTAGGAGCGGGAGAGGTCCCCCACGAGCAGTACTTC; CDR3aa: CASSQAVVGAGEVPHEQYF
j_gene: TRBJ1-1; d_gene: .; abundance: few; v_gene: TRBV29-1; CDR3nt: TGCAGCGTTGGTCCCCCCACTGAAGCTTTCTTT; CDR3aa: CSVGPPTEAFF
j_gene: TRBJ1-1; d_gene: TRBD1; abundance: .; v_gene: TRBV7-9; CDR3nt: TGTGCCAGCATCCTAGACGAGGGGGCAGGCACTGAAGCTTTCTTT; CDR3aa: CASILDEGAGTEAFF
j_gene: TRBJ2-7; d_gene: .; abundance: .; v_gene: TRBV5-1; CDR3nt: TGCGCCAGCAGCTTCCGAGGGCCAGCCTACGAGCAGTACTTC; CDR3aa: CASSFRGPAYEQYF
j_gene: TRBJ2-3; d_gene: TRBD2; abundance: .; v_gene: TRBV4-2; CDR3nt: TGTGCCAGCAGCCAGGCTAGCGGGGGGGCGTCAGATACGCAGTATTTT; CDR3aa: CASSQASGGASDTQYF
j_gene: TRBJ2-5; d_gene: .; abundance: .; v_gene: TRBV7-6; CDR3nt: TGTGCCAGCAGCTCCGTTCAGGAAGAAGAGACCCAGTACTTC; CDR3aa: CASSSVQEEETQYF
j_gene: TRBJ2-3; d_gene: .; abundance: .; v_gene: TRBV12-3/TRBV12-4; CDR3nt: TGTGCCAGCAGTTTAATGGAGGGAAGCGCGGATGCGCAGTATTTT; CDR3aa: CASSLMEGSADAQYF
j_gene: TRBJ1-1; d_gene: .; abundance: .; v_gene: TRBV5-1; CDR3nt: TGCGCCAGCAGCCCTGTGGGTGCAAGTTTGAACACTGAAGCTTTCTTT; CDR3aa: CASSPVGASLNTEAFF
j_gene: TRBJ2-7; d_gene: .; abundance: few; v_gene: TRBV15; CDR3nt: TGTGCCACCAGCAGAGATACGGGGCCCTTAGTCGAGCAGTACTTC; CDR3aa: CATSRDTGPLVEQYF
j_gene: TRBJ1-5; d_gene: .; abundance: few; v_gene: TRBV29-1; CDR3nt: TGCAGCGTTAAATTGGGAGGCCCCTATAGCAATCAGCCCCAGCATTTT; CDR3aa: CSVKLGGPYSNQPQHF
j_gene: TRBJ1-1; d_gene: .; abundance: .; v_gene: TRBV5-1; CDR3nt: TGCGCCAGCAGCTTGTCTTTCACCAGCCCGAACACTGAAGCTTTCTTT; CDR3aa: CASSLSFTSPNTEAFF
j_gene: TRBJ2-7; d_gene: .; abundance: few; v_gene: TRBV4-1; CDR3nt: TGCGCCAGCAGCCAATATGACACGAGCTCCTACGAGCAGTACTTC; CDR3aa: CASSQYDTSSYEQYF
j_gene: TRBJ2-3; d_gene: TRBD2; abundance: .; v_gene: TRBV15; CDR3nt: TGTGCCACCAGCAGAGTTGGATCGGGGGGAGATACGCAGTATTTT; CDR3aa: CATSRVGSGGDTQYF
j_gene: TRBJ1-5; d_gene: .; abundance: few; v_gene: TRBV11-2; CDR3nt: TGTGCCAGCAGCTTATCGTACGATCAGCCCCAGCATTTT; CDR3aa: CASSLSYDQPQHF
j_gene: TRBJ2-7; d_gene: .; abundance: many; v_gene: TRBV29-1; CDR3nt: TGCAGCGTAGCAAGGGACTACGAGCAGTACTTC; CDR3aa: CSVARDYEQYF
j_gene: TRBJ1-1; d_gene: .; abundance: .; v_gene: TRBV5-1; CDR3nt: TGCGCCAACAGAATCCCAGGGACGGGGCTGAACACTGAAGCTTTCTTT; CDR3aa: CANRIPGTGLNTEAFF
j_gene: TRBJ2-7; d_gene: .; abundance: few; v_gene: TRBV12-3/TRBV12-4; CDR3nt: TGTGCCAGCAGTCGCCGGGACGACCCCTCCGAGCAGTACTTC; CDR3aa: CASSRRDDPSEQYF
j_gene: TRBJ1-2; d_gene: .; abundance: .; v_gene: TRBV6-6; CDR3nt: TGTGCCAGCACCTCTACAGAGTCCTATGGCTACACCTTC; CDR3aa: CASTSTESYGYTF
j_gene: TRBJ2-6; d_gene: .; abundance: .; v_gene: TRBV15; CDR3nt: TGTGCCACCAGCAGAGGTCGTGGGACTGGGGCCAACGTCCTGACTTTC; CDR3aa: CATSRGRGTGANVLTF
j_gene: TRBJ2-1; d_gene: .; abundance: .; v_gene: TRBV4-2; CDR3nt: TGTGCCAGCAGCCAAGGTGTCGCGGCAGGGCATCTCAATGAGCAGTTCTTC; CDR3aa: CASSQGVAAGHLNEQFF
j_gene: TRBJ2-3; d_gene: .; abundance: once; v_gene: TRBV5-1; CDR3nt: TGCGCCAGCAGCTTTAATCGGATCCCCCCGCAGTATTTT; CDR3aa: CASSFNRIPPQYF
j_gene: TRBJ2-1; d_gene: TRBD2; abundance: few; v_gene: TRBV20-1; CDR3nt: TGCAGTGCCCCGGGACTAGCGGGGACCAATGGGCAGTTCTTC; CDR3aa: CSAPGLAGTNGQFF
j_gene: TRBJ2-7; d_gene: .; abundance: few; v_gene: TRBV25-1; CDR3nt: TGTGCCAGCAAAGAAGACACGTCCTACGAGCAGTACTTC; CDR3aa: CASKEDTSYEQYF
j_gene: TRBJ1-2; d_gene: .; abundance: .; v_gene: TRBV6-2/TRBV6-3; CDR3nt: TGTGCCAGCAGCCCTCTGTACAGGGCGGCGAGGAGCTATGGCTACACCTTC; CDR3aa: CASSPLYRAARSYGYTF
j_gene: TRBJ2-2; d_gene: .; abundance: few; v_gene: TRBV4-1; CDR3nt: TGCGCCAGCAGCCAAGTAATTCACACTCGAGCGAACACCGGGGAGCTGTTTTTT; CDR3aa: CASSQVIHTRANTGELFF
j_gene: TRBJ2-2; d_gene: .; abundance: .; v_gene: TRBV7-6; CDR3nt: TGTGCCAGCACAAAGCCGGGGGCGGGGACCGGGGAGCTGTTTTTT; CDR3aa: CASTKPGAGTGELFF
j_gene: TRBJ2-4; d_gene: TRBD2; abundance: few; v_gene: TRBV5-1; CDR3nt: TGCGCCAGCAGCTTGGATCCTAGCGGGGGGGCCCAAAACATTCAGTACTTC; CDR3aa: CASSLDPSGGAQNIQYF
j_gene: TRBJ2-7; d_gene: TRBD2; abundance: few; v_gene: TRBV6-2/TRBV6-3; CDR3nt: TGTGCCAGCAGTGACCCCTGGACTAGCGGGGGTTACGAGCAGTACTTC; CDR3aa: CASSDPWTSGGYEQYF
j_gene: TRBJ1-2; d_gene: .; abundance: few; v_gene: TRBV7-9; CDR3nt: TGTGCCAGCAGCTTGTTAGGGGGGGCGAGCAAGGAGAGTAACTATGGCTACACCTTC; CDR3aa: CASSLLGGASKESNYGYTF
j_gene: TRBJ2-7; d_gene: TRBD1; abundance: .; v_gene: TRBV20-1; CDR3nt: TGCAGTGCTAGTGAGGGGGCAAATCGCTACGAGCAGTACTTC; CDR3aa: CSASEGANRYEQYF
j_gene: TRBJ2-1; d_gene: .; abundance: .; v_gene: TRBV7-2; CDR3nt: TGTGCCAGCAGCTTAACTAGTCAAGCCTACAATGAGCAGTTCTTC; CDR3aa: CASSLTSQAYNEQFF
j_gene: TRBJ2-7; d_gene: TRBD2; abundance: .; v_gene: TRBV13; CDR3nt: TGTGCCAGCAGCTCCATTCCGGGGGGGAGGTACGAGCAGTACTTC; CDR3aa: CASSSIPGGRYEQYF
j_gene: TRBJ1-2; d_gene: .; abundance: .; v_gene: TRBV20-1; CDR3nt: TGCAGTGCTAGATTACTCTTACACTATGGCCACACCTTC; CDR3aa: CSARLLLHYGHTF
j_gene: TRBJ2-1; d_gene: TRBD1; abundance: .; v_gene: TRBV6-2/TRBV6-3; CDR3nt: TGTGCCAGCAGTTTTGAACAGGGGGATGAGCAGTTCTTC; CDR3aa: CASSFEQGDEQFF
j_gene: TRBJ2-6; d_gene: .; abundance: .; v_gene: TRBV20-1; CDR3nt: TGCGGTGCCCCTCGCCTCGGCTCTGGGGCCAACGTCCTGACTTTC; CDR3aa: CGAPRLGSGANVLTF
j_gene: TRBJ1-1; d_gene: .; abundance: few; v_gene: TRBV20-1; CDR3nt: TGCAGTGCCCTAAATCCTCGGGGGACTCCTGAAGCTTTCTTT; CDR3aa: CSALNPRGTPEAFF
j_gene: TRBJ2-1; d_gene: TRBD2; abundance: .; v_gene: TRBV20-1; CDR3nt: TGCAGTGCTAGAGCGGGGGGGCCAGGGAATGAGCAGTTCTTC; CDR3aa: CSARAGGPGNEQFF
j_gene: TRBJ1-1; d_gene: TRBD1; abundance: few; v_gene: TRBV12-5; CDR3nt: TGTGCTAGTGGTTTGGTACTGATCCCCAGAAACAGGGGAACTGAAGCTTTCTTT; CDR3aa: CASGLVLIPRNRGTEAFF
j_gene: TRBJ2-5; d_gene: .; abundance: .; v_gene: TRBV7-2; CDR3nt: TGTGCCAGCAGTAGGGGGGTGGCGGACCACCAAGAGACCCAGTACTTC; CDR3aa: CASSRGVADHQETQYF
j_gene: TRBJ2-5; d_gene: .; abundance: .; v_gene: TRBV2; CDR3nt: TGTGCCAGCAGTTATCAGGGGATGGGAGAGACCCAGTACTTC; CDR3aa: CASSYQGMGETQYF
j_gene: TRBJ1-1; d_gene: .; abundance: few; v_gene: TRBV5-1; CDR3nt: TGCGCCAGCAGCGGAGGACAGAACACTGAAGCTTTCTTT; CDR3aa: CASSGGQNTEAFF